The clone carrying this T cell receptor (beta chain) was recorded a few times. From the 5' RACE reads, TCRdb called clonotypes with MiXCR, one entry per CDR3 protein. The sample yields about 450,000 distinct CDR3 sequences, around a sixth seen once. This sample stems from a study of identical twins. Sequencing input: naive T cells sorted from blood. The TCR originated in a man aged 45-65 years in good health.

The CDR3 region is CASSLDGLEADTQYF. CDR3 coding DNA: TGCGCCAGCAGCTTGGATGGACTAGAAGCAGATACGCAGTATTTT. V and J are TRBV5-1 and TRBJ2-3; 7 nucleotides line up with TRBD2. Germline V gene data show CDR1 as SGHRS and CDR2 as YFSETQ. The CDR3 loop spans 15 amino acids. The ends lost 0 bases at V and 4 bases at J; junction bases unmatched: 5.